The 27 T cell receptor beta chains below were found in one sample sequenced in a study of blood T cell repertoires in COVID-19. Sequencing used immunoSEQ multiplex PCR; TCRdb keeps in-frame clones, though not all of them. The profile shows about 220,000 clones, roughly four fifths of them singletons. Sequencing input: PBMCs or T cells enriched from blood (not recorded which). Receptor source: a woman in her forties with acute COVID-19.

The gene calls are TRBV7-2 and TRBJ2-3, with 13 bases lining up with TRBD2. CDR3 length: 15 amino acids. CDR1 SGHTA and CDR2 FQGNSA come from the germline V gene. Germline trimming cut 1 base from V and 7 bases from J; bases unmatched to any gene: 2. CDR3 loop: CASSLGLAGGNTQYF. CDR3 sequence (DNA): TGTGCCAGCAGCTTAGGACTAGCGGGGGGCAATACGCAGTATTTT. Full variable domain (remainder filled in from reference TRBV7-2 and TRBJ2-3): GAGVSQSPSNKVTEKGKDVELRCDPISGHTALYWYRQSLGQGLEFLIYFQGNSAPDKSGLPSDRFSAERTGGSVSTLTIQRTQQEDSAVYLCASSLGLAGGNTQYFGPGTRLTVL.

As regards this clone: This specimen includes other DNA sequences encoding the same CDR3. The chain links TRBV12-3 or TRBV12-4 to TRBJ2-1; TRBD1 agrees at 7 bases. V lost 2 bases to trimming and J lost 6 bases; unmatched junction nucleotides: 1. This CDR3 has 13 amino acids. Here the CDR3 reads CASSLRGRNEQFF. CDR3 coding DNA: TGTGCCAGCAGTTTAAGGGGGCGCAATGAGCAGTTCTTC.

The J gene is TRBJ2-6, the V gene TRBV29-1; TRBD1 might be the D (6 bases). V was trimmed by 6 bases and J by 1 base, leaving 10 bases between them. Germline V lookup: CDR1 SQVTM, CDR2 ANQGSEA. The CDR3 totals 14 residues. CDR3 coding DNA: TGCAGCGTCATAACAGGGTCTGGGGCCAACGTCCTGACTTTC. Protein product: CSVITGSGANVLTF.

The rearrangement links TRBV12-3 or TRBV12-4 to TRBJ1-2, with D tentatively TRBD1 (5 bases). This CDR3 spans 13 amino acids. Trimming left V 3 bases short and J 8 bases short, with 13 bases between. The CDR3 region has the DNA TGTGCCAGCAGTTTGTGGCAGGGTAGGGGCTACACCTTC. This encodes CASSLWQGRGYTF.

This clone has only one observation. The chain couples TRBV29-1 to TRBJ2-2; 9 nucleotides match TRBD1. V lost 7 bases to trimming and J lost 3 bases; unmatched junction nucleotides: 6. The CDR3 runs 14 residues. Germline CDR1 reads SQVTM; CDR2 reads ANQGSEA. This CDR3 is CSARTGADTGELFF. DNA of the CDR3: TGCAGCGCCAGGACAGGGGCTGACACCGGGGAGCTGTTTTTT.

The chain combines TRBV5-4 with TRBJ2-1; 9 bases fit TRBD2. V shed 4 bases, J shed 0 bases, and the junction held 5 bases outside the gene matches. CDR3 length: 16 residues. Germline V lookup: CDR1 SGHNT, CDR2 YYREEE (reference sequence). The CDR3 region has the DNA TGTGCCAGCAGCAGAAGCGGGAGGAGCTCCTACAATGAGCAGTTCTTC. It is translated as CASSRSGRSSYNEQFF.

This clone has just a few counts. The chain uses TRBV11-2 and TRBJ2-2, with a tentative D call TRBD2 (5 bases). Per germline, CDR1 SGHAT and CDR2 FQNNGV. V was clipped by 4 bases and J by 3 bases, with 9 bases between them. The CDR3 consists of 14 residues. The CDR3 bases are TGTGCCAGCAGCTCACTAGTTTACACCGGGGAGCTGTTTTTT. It translates to CASSSLVYTGELFF.

The chain carries TRBV6-1 and TRBJ1-1; TRBD1 might be the D (6 bases). This CDR3 has 11 amino acids. Trimming shortened V by 2 bases and J by 11 bases, and 9 bases separated the two germline ends. Per the germline V gene, CDR1 is MNHNS and CDR2 is SASEGT. The CDR3 reads CASSENRVAFF. Here the CDR3 DNA reads TGTGCCAGCAGTGAAAACAGGGTGGCTTTCTTT.

A few counts support this clone. The chain joins TRBV11-2 to TRBJ1-4; D may be TRBD1 (5 bases). The CDR3 sequence is 16 residues long. Trimming stripped 4 bases from V and 5 bases from J, with 17 bases between. The germline gives CDR1 SGHAT, CDR2 FQNNGV. This CDR3 reads CASSSTTGLRNEKLFF. DNA for the CDR3: TGTGCCAGCAGCTCGACAACAGGCCTAAGGAATGAAAAACTGTTTTTT.

The chain couples TRBV28 to TRBJ2-5; a weak D match, TRBD2 (5 bases). V was trimmed by 4 bases and J by 4 bases, leaving 16 bases between them. The CDR3 sequence is 15 residues long. CDR1 is MDHEN, CDR2 SYDVKM, per germline. The CDR3 spells CASSSDVTRLETQYF. The CDR3 DNA is TGTGCCAGCAGTTCCGACGTCACTAGGCTAGAGACCCAGTACTTC.

V and J are TRBV6-6 and TRBJ1-3, with D unclear. This CDR3 spans 12 amino acids. The V end was cut by 6 bases, the J end by 4 bases, with 7 bases between. Germline CDR1 reads MNHNY; CDR2 reads SVGAGI (reference sequence). CDR3 DNA: TGTGCCAGCAGAGAACAGGGAAACACCATATATTTT. Its protein is CASREQGNTIYF.

This clone was detected once. The chain carries TRBV23-1 and TRBJ2-7; TRBD1 might be the D (6 bases). TRBV23-1 carries the ORF label, with uncertain function. V was clipped by 7 bases and J by 2 bases, with 12 bases between them. This CDR3 has 13 amino acids. CDR3 bases: TGCGCCAGCACCGGACAGATGACCTACGAGCAGTACTTC. Protein product: CASTGQMTYEQYF.

The genes are TRBV12-3 or TRBV12-4 and TRBJ1-1; perhaps TRBD1 as D (6 bases). The CDR3 consists of 13 residues. Trimming took 5 bases from V and 4 from J, leaving 11 bases between them. The CDR3 region has the DNA TGTGCCAGCAGTCTACAGGGTGTCACTGAAGCTTTCTTT. Translated, it gives CASSLQGVTEAFF.

In nucleotides, the CDR3 is TGTGCCTGGAGTACCACCGGGACCCAGTACTTC. It encodes CAWSTTGTQYF. The rearrangement joins TRBV30 to TRBJ2-5; D is unresolved. V dropped 2 bases and J dropped 7 bases, with 8 bases sitting between them. Germline lookup yields CDR1 GTSNPN and CDR2 SVGIG (reference sequence). The CDR3 consists of 11 residues.

The chain couples TRBV28 to TRBJ2-3; the D is unclear. With 10 bases removed from V and 6 bases from J, the gap between germline ends came to 20 bases. The CDR3 covers 14 residues. Germline CDR1 is MDHEN and CDR2 is SYDVKM. CDR3 in amino acids: CATLGDSVGDTQYF. The CDR3 DNA reads TGTGCCACCCTCGGAGATTCGGTTGGGGATACGCAGTATTTT. The variable domain in full, with the rest retrieved from reference TRBV28 and TRBJ2-3, is DVKVTQSSRYLVKRTGEKVFLECVQDMDHENMFWYRQDPGLGLRLIYFSYDVKMKEKGDIPEGYSVSREKKERFSLILESASTNQTSMYLCATLGDSVGDTQYFGPGTRLTVL.

The chain carries TRBV3-1 (or the pseudogene TRBV3-2) and TRBJ2-7; D not certain. The CDR3 loop spans 16 amino acids. From germline, CDR1 is LGHDT and CDR2 YNNKEL (reference sequence). The V end was cut by 0 bases, the J end by 2 bases, with 14 bases between. CDR3 region: CASSQDLPNTAYEQYF. For the CDR3, the DNA is TGTGCCAGCAGCCAAGATTTACCCAATACGGCCTACGAGCAGTACTTC.

The chain is built from TRBV6-4 and TRBJ1-6; D is possibly TRBD1 (5 bases). The germline CDR1 and CDR2 sequences are MRHNA and SNTAGT. The CDR3 contains 19 residues. Trimming took off 2 bases at V and 0 bases at J, with 17 bases between the two ends. In DNA form, the CDR3 reads TGTGCCAGCAGTGACGGGCCAGGGTTGGGAAGCTCCTATAATTCACCCCTCCACTTT. It encodes CASSDGPGLGSSYNSPLHF.

The J gene is TRBJ2-1, the V gene TRBV7-8; tentative D call: TRBD1 (6 bases). V shed 3 bases and J shed 10 bases, with 7 bases lying between them. Per germline, CDR1 SGHVS and CDR2 FQNEAQ. The CDR3 is 11 residues long. This chain's CDR3 is CASSFTGEQFF. CDR3 coding DNA: TGTGCCAGCAGCTTTACAGGGGAGCAGTTCTTC.

The chain combines TRBV30 with TRBJ1-4, with 10 bases matching TRBD1. The CDR3 sequence is 15 residues long. CDR1 and CDR2 from the germline V gene are GTSNPN and SVGIG (reference sequence). V was clipped by 4 bases and J by 7 bases; unmatched bases: 9. As DNA, the CDR3 is TGTGCCTGGATCGGCGGACAGGGGGTGGGTGAAAAACTGTTTTTT. Protein: CAWIGGQGVGEKLFF.

V is TRBV3-1 (or the pseudogene TRBV3-2) and J is TRBJ2-7; TRBD2 matches at 8 bases. J was trimmed by 3 bases and V by 3 bases; bases with no gene match: 10. Germline lookup yields CDR1 LGHDT and CDR2 YNNKEL (reference sequence). CDR3 length equals 16 residues. DNA for the CDR3: TGTGCCAGCAGCCACGCCCCGGGACTAGGACTCTACGAGCAGTACTTC. It is translated as CASSHAPGLGLYEQYF.

V and J are TRBV2 and TRBJ2-7; TRBD1 might be the D (6 bases). V was clipped by 10 bases and J by 5 bases, with 24 bases between them. Germline V gene data show CDR1 as SNHLY and CDR2 as FYNNEI. The CDR3 is made up of 15 amino acids. The CDR3 DNA reads TGTGCCACATTGGGTCCCCAACAGGGTCCCCACGAGCAGTACTTC. As protein: CATLGPQQGPHEQYF.

This clone was observed at least ten times. The chain joins TRBV27 to TRBJ2-2, with D possibly matching TRBD2 (6 bases). Germline loops: CDR1 MNHEY, CDR2 SMNVEV (reference sequence). V lost 7 bases and J 4 bases, leaving 19 bases between the germline ends. The length of the CDR3 is 16 residues. CDR3 in amino acids: CASISRLGLSTGELFF. The CDR3 DNA reads as TGTGCCAGCATCTCTCGACTAGGCCTGAGCACCGGGGAGCTGTTTTTT.

The sample holds a few counts of this clone. The V gene is TRBV3-1 (or the pseudogene TRBV3-2), the J gene TRBJ2-1, with D perhaps TRBD2 (6 bases). The CDR3 is 16 residues long. Trimming removed 4 bases from V and 4 bases from J, with 17 bases in between. Germline CDR1 LGHDT, CDR2 YNNKEL (reference sequence). The CDR3 DNA sequence: TGTGCCAGCAGCCCGATGCGGGACTCTTTGTACAATGAGCAGTTCTTC. Translating gives CASSPMRDSLYNEQFF.

The chain links TRBV5-1 to TRBJ2-4; a weak D match, TRBD1 (5 bases). The length of the CDR3 is 13 residues. With 0 bases removed from V and 8 bases from J, the gap between germline ends came to 9 bases. Germline V lookup: CDR1 SGHRS, CDR2 YFSETQ. Here the CDR3 DNA reads TGCGCCAGCAGCTTGGCCGCCAGGGACATTCAGTACTTC. This encodes CASSLAARDIQYF. Full variable domain (outside the CDR3, taken from reference TRBV5-1 and TRBJ2-4): KAGVTQTPRYLIKTRGQQVTLSCSPISGHRSVSWYQQTPGQGLQFLFEYFSETQRNKGNFPGRFSGRQFSNSRSEMNVSTLELGDSALYLCASSLAARDIQYFGAGTRLSVL.

J is TRBJ1-1 and V is TRBV9; 10 bases fit TRBD1. CDR1 and CDR2 from the germline V gene are SGDLS and YYNGEE. This CDR3 contains 17 residues. V was pared by 1 base and J by 0 bases, with 6 bases of the junction left unmatched. The CDR3 nucleotides are TGTGCCAGCAGCGTATCCAGGGACAGGGGAATGAACACTGAAGCTTTCTTT. This encodes CASSVSRDRGMNTEAFF.

The rearrangement uses TRBV6-2 or TRBV6-3 and TRBJ2-2; TRBD1 matches 7 bases. The CDR3 is made up of 12 amino acids. V gave up 5 bases and J gave up 9 bases; unmatched junction bases: 3. CDR1 is MNHEY, CDR2 SVGEGT, per germline. This CDR3 is CASSRQGWELFF. The CDR3 region has the DNA TGTGCCAGCAGTCGACAGGGCTGGGAGCTGTTTTTT.

This chain connects TRBV7-8 to TRBJ2-1, with TRBD1 identical over 7 bases. The CDR3 has 12 residues. The germline V gene has CDR1 SGHVS and CDR2 FQNEAQ. J was trimmed by 7 bases and V by 5 bases; bases with no gene match: 2. The CDR3 sequence is CASSSRGNEQFF. The CDR3 DNA is TGTGCCAGCAGCAGCAGGGGGAATGAGCAGTTCTTC.